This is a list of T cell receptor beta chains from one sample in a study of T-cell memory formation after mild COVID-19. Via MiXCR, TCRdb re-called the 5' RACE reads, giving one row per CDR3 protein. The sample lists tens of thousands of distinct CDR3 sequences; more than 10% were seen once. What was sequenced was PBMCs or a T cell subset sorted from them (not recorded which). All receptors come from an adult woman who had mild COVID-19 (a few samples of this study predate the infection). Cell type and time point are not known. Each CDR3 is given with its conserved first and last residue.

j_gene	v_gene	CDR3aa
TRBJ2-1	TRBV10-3	CAISESVSSGTFWDEQFF
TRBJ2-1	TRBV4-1	CASSHGTAPGNEQFF
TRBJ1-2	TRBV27	CASRSRANYGYTF
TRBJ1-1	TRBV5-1	CASSLRSVAGQWNTEAFF
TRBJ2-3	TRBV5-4	CASSFGGVADTQYF
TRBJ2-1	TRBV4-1	CASSQAPSGGQSEQFF
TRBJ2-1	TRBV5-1	CASSFLDGEEQFF
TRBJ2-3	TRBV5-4	CASSSVAVDTQYF
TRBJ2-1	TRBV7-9	CASSSTSSGSSYNEQFF
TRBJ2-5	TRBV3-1	CASSRDSTETQYF
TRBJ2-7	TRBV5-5	CASSPFVDTYEQYF
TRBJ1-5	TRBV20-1	CSVGAAAQPQHF
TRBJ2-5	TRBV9	CASSAGTSGTQETQYF
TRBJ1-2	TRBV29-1	CSVLAGGVVIGYTF
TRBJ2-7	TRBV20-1	CSARGDRGRYYEQYF
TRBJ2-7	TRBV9	CASGGLAPHEQYF
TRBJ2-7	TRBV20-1	CSARLSSSYEQYF
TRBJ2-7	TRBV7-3	CASDYEQYF